This T cell receptor beta chain appears in the sequencing data of a study of CD8 T cells in ankylosing spondylitis. Overall study findings and caveats: Ankylosing spondylitis blood seemed to carry a telltale TCR beta motif made of fewer than ten highly homologous variants. There were earlier reports of some motif variants in reactive arthritis synovial fluid and blood.

Each CDR3 protein gets one entry after TCRdb re-called the 5' RACE reads with MiXCR. This sample yields 200,000 to 300,000 distinct CDR3 sequences, of which around 7.8% are seen a single time; approximately 7% belongs to the top ten. This clonotype occurred many times. What it recognizes is unknown. The CDR3 extends over 12 amino acids. The germline V and J ends were trimmed by 1 base and 5 bases, with 5 bases remaining between them. Germline CDR1 reads SGHTA; CDR2 reads FQGNSA. The V call is TRBV7-2, the J call TRBJ2-5; D remains unclear. Material: blood, either unsorted or a sorted T cell fraction (not recorded which). This TCR was sampled from a male donor with ankylosing spondylitis or in good health (not recorded which). In DNA, the CDR3 is TGTGCCAGCAGCTTAGGATCGGAGACCCAGTACTTC. Translation: CASSLGSETQYF.